The rows below give T cell receptor beta chains drawn from one sample of a study of cytotoxic CD8 clonotypes in ibrutinib-treated CLL. Assay: immunoSEQ multiplex PCR; the TCRdb copy retains only in-frame clones and omits some. The sample contains some 35,000 clones, roughly two thirds of which appear only once. The sequenced sample was PBMCs, obtained before ibrutinib treatment. The receptors originated from a human donor with chronic lymphocytic leukemia. Each CDR3 is given without its conserved first and last residue.

j_call: TRBJ2-7; v_call: TRBV28; cdr3_aa: ASTPPPGQGSYEQY
j_call: TRBJ1-1; v_call: TRBV4-2; cdr3_aa: ASSQVPNTEAF
j_call: TRBJ2-7; v_call: TRBV7-9; cdr3_aa: ASSLVEYEQY
j_call: TRBJ1-1; v_call: TRBV6-1; cdr3_aa: ASLNTEAF
j_call: TRBJ2-7; v_call: TRBV28; cdr3_aa: ASNRGSAYEQY
j_call: TRBJ2-2; v_call: TRBV5-1; cdr3_aa: ASSLRTGNTGELF
j_call: TRBJ2-7; v_call: TRBV6-1; cdr3_aa: ASSETGGSSYEQY
j_call: TRBJ2-1; v_call: TRBV19; cdr3_aa: ASSPPGQGSRNEQF
j_call: TRBJ2-7; v_call: TRBV11-2; cdr3_aa: ASSLAGGYYEQY
j_call: TRBJ2-1; v_call: TRBV7-9; cdr3_aa: ASSQNNEQF
j_call: TRBJ2-3; v_call: TRBV18; cdr3_aa: ASSGQGARFDTQY
j_call: TRBJ2-1; v_call: TRBV27; cdr3_aa: ASRQGSANEQF
j_call: TRBJ2-2; v_call: TRBV27; cdr3_aa: ASRLITGELF
j_call: TRBJ2-5; v_call: TRBV4-1; cdr3_aa: ASSQDQGFGETQY
j_call: TRBJ2-6; v_call: TRBV27; cdr3_aa: ASSPWGKVLSGANVLT
j_call: TRBJ1-5; v_call: TRBV7-2; cdr3_aa: ASSLGAGHNQPQH